The 5 T cell receptor beta chains below all came from one sample that was sequenced in a study of blood T cell repertoires in COVID-19. The assay was immunoSEQ multiplex PCR, and TCRdb's table has in-frame clones only and misses some. Here the sample spans approximately 210,000 clones, 80% to 90% being singletons. The sequencing input was PBMCs or T cells enriched from blood (not recorded which). All receptors come from a woman aged 45-65 years with acute COVID-19.

The chain carries TRBV6-2 or TRBV6-3 and TRBJ2-7; TRBD2 matches 11 bases. This CDR3 region has 17 residues. Per the germline V gene, CDR1 is MNHEY and CDR2 is SVGEGT. Trimming at V came to 0 bases and at J to 4 bases, leaving 8 bases not matched to a gene. In nucleotides, the CDR3 is TGTGCCAGCAGTTACTCCCTCACTAGCGGGAGTTCGTACGAGCAGTACTTC. This gives the protein CASSYSLTSGSSYEQYF.

The genes are TRBV5-1 and TRBJ2-7, with D possibly being TRBD1 (5 bases). V was clipped by 2 bases and J by 0 bases, with 9 bases between them. CDR1 SGHRS and CDR2 YFSETQ come from the germline V gene. The CDR3 is 14 amino acids. The CDR3: CASSFFGASYEQYF. The DNA for the CDR3 is TGCGCCAGCAGCTTTTTTGGGGCCTCCTACGAGCAGTACTTC.

The chain combines TRBV20-1 with TRBJ1-2; the D gene is possibly TRBD1 (5 bases). The CDR3 sequence is 14 residues long. The V end lost 3 bases, the J end lost 4 bases, and 15 bases lay between the germline ends. Germline CDR1 and CDR2: DFQATT and SNEGSKA (reference sequence). CDR3 nucleotide sequence: TGCAGTGCTAGTCCGACCAGGGAGGGCTATGGCTACACCTTC. Translating gives CSASPTREGYGYTF.

The rearrangement joins TRBV20-1 to TRBJ2-2, with TRBD2 matching 9 bases. The length of the CDR3 is 14 residues. The germline V gene encodes CDR1 DFQATT and CDR2 SNEGSKA (reference sequence). Losses at the gene ends were 3 bases for V and 8 bases for J; bases not matched to a gene: 7. CDR3 region: CSASIGGRAGELFF. The CDR3 DNA follows: TGCAGTGCTAGTATTGGCGGGAGGGCGGGGGAGCTGTTTTTT.

The genes are TRBV9 and TRBJ2-3; the match to TRBD2 covers 10 bases. Unmatched junction bases numbered 9, after V lost 0 bases and J lost 5 bases. This CDR3 region has 17 residues. The V gene's germline CDR1 is SGDLS and CDR2 YYNGEE. CDR3 protein: CASSVGLAGMHKDTQYF. CDR3 sequence (DNA): TGTGCCAGCAGCGTAGGACTAGCGGGCATGCACAAAGATACGCAGTATTTT.